The T cell receptor beta chain under discussion was sequenced for a study of cytomegalovirus exposure and HLA in healthy donors. Study-wide background: Unique TCR beta sequences numbering 120 million or so came from 150 million to 200 million T cells in an earlier analysis.

General study points: The study dropped some indistinguishable V segments, TRBV6-2 and TRBV6-3 among them. An apparent linkage of common viral pathogens to several of the most significant clusters emerged in a later analysis.

The PCR used 60 Vbeta and 13 Jbeta primers. Assay used: immunoSEQ multiplex PCR; TCRdb lists only in-frame clones, some missing. This table has some 130,000 clones, around 75% appearing once. For this clone: The antigen is undetermined.

Germline V gene sequence: CDR1 SEHNR, CDR2 FQNEAQ (reference sequence). CDR3 length: 14 amino acids. V lost 1 base and J lost 2, with 6 bases in between. J is TRBJ1-3 and V is TRBV7-9; no clear D. What was sequenced was PBMCs. The receptor comes from a man younger than 40 in good health and CMV-seronegative. For the CDR3, the DNA is TGTGCCAGCAGCTTAGGAGGGACTGGAAACACCATATATTTT. Protein product: CASSLGGTGNTIYF.